A selection of T cell receptor beta chains follows, all from one sample in a study of T cell repertoires in cytomegalovirus infection. MiXCR, applied by TCRdb to the reads, yields one record per CDR3 protein. There are hundreds of thousands of distinct CDR3 sequences in the sample; roughly a tenth occur only once, and less than 3% lies in the top ten. Sequencing used PBMCs. These receptors were taken from a human donor in good health (CMV status not recorded). Some clones in this sample may be carry-over from other donors' samples. Both conserved end residues are part of each CDR3. The order of the fields is V gene, D gene, J gene, clone size, CDR3 DNA, CDR3 protein. The D gene is left open where the match is weak. Clone size is stated in some rows and not others, as once, few, many or a class when expanded.

>TRBV11-3|.|TRBJ2-3|.
TGTGCCAGCAGCTCCGGGATGACTAGCACAGATACGCAGTATTTT
CASSSGMTSTDTQYF
>TRBV7-3|.|TRBJ1-5|many
TGTGCCAGCAGCCCGTCGGAACCCCAGCCCCAGCATTTT
CASSPSEPQPQHF
>TRBV5-1|TRBD1|TRBJ2-1|.
TGCGCCAGCAGCTGGGGGACAGCCTACAATGAGCAGTTCTTC
CASSWGTAYNEQFF
>TRBV19|.|TRBJ2-1|many
TGTGCCAGTAGTATTGGGACTGAATACAATGAGCAGTTCTTC
CASSIGTEYNEQFF
>TRBV12-5|.|TRBJ1-2|few
TGTGCTAGTGGTTTCGATGGGGGGACCGCGACCTTC
CASGFDGGTATF
>TRBV10-3|.|TRBJ1-2|few
TGTGCCATCAGTGCCGAAGGCTATGAAGGTGGCTACACCTTC
CAISAEGYEGGYTF
>TRBV25-1|TRBD2|TRBJ2-2|many
TGTGCCAGCAGTGAATCACGGGGACTAGCGAACACCGGGGAGCTGTTTTTT
CASSESRGLANTGELFF
>TRBV7-2|.|TRBJ2-3|many
TGTGCCAGCAGCCCGAGGAAGTTGTCTCCCACAGATACGCAGTATTTT
CASSPRKLSPTDTQYF
>TRBV28|.|TRBJ2-4|many
TGTGCCAGCAGTTTAGATTGGCGGCAGGGTTTAGCCAAAAACATTCAGTACTTC
CASSLDWRQGLAKNIQYF
>TRBV4-1|TRBD2|TRBJ2-1|many
TGCGCCAGCAGCCAAGAAGGAATAGCGGGGGGGAACCTCTACAATGAGCAGTTCTTC
CASSQEGIAGGNLYNEQFF